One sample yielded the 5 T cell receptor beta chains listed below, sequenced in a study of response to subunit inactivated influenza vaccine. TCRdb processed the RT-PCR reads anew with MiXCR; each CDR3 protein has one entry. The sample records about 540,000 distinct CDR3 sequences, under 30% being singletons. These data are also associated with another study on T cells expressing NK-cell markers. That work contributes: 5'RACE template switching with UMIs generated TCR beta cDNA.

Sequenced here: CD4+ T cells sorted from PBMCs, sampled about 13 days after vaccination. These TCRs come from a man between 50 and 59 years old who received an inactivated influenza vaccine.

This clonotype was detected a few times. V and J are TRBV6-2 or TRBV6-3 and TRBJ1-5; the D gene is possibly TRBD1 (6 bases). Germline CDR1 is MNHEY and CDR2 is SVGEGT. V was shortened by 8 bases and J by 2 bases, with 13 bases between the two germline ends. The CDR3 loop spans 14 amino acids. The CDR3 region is CASARAGGNQPQHF. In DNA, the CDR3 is TGTGCCAGCGCTAGGGCAGGGGGCAATCAGCCCCAGCATTTT.

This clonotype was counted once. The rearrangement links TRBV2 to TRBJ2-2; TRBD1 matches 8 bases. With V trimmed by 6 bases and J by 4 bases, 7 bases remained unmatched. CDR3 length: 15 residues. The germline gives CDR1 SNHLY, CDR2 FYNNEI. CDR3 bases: TGTGCCAGCAGGCCTATCCAGGGGGCCACCGGGGAGCTGTTTTTT. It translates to CASRPIQGATGELFF.

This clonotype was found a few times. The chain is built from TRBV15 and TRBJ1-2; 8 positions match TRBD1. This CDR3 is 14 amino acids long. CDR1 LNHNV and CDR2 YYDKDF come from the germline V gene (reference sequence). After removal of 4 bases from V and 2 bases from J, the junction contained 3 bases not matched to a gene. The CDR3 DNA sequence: TGTGCCACCAGCAAGCGACAGGGGAACTATGGCTACACCTTC. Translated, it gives CATSKRQGNYGYTF.

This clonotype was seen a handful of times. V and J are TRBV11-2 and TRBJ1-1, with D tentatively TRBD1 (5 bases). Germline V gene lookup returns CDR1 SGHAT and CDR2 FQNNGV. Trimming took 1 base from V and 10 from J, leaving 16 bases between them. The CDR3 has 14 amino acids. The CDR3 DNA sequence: TGTGCCAGCAGCTTAGTTCGGGGAGAGAGGGGAGCTTTCTTT. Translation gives CASSLVRGERGAFF.

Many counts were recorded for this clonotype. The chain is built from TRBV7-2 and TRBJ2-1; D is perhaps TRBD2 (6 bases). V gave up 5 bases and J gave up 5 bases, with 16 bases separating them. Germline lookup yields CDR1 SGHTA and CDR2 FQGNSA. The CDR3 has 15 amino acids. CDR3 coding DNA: TGTGCCAGCAGCGGCCGGAGTAGCGGCCACAATGAGCAGTTCTTC. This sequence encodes CASSGRSSGHNEQFF.